The clone carrying this T cell receptor (beta chain) was recorded once. The CDR3 is 14 amino acids. Unmatched junction bases numbered 4, after V lost 6 bases and J lost 3 bases. The germline V gene has CDR1 SNHLY and CDR2 FYNNEI. The sample belongs to a study of T-cell memory formation after mild COVID-19. A single record per CDR3 protein comes from TCRdb applying MiXCR to the 5' RACE reads. Here the sample spans 150,000 or so distinct CDR3 sequences, more than 12% being singletons. This TCR was recovered from an adult woman who had mild COVID-19 (a few samples of this study predate the infection). Cell type and time point are not known. Sequencing was carried out using PBMCs or a T cell subset sorted from them (not recorded which). This chain uses TRBV2 with TRBJ2-7; 11 nucleotides line up with TRBD2. The chain's CDR3 is CASRTSGVVYEQYF. Here the CDR3 DNA reads TGTGCCAGCAGGACTAGCGGGGTCGTCTACGAGCAGTACTTC.